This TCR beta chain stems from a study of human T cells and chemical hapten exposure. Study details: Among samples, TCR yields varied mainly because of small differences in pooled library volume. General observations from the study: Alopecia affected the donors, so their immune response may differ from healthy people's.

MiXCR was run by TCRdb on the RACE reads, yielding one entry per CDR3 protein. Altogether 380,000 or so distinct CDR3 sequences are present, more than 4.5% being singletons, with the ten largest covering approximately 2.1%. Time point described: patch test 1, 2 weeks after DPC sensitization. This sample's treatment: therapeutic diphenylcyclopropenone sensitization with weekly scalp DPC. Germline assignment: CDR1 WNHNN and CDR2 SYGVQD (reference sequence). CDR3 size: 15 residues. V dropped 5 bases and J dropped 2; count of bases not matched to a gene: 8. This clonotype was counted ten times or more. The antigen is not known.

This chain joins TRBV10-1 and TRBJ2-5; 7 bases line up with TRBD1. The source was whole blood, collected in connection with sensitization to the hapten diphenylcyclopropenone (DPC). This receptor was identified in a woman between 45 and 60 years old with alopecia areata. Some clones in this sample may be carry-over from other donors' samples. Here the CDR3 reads CASSKGQSGQETQYF. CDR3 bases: TGCGCCAGCAGTAAGGGACAGTCGGGTCAAGAGACCCAGTACTTC.